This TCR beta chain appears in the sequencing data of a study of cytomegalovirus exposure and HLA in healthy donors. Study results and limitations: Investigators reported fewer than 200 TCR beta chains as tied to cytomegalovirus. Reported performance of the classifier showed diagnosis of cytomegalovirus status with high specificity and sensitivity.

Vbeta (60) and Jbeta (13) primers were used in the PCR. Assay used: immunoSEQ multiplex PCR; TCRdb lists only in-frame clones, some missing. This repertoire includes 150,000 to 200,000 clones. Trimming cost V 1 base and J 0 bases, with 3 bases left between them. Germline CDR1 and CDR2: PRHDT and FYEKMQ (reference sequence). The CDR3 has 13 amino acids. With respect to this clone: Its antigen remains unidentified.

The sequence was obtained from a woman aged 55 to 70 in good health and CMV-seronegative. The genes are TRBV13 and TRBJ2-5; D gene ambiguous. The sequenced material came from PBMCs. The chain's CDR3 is CASSLVNQETQYF. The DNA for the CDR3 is TGTGCCAGCAGCTTAGTCAACCAAGAGACCCAGTACTTC.